This T cell receptor (beta chain) was recovered during a study of OX40 agonist ivuxolimab in advanced cancers. Overall study context: Patients in dose escalation had liver, melanoma, kidney or head and neck cancers. Patients were 82.7% male with ages roughly 20 to 85, mean around 61. Prior anti-PD-1, anti-PD-L1 or anti-CTLA-4 therapy was allowed; over 30% had some.

V was cut by 2 bases and J by 4 bases, with 11 bases left in between. CDR1 is MNHEY and CDR2 is SMNVEV in the germline V gene (reference sequence). This CDR3 spans 14 amino acids. Profiling relied on immunoSEQ multiplex PCR, and the TCRdb table lists in-frame clones only, not all of them. The sample gives more than 50,000 clones, roughly 89% of which show up once; 4.6% is in the top ten. Points on this clone: Its antigen is unknown.

Study-wide results and caveats: CD4+ and CD8+ blood T cells expanded clonally by week 6 at 0.1 to 3.0 mg/kg.

The source was CD4+ or CD8+ T cells sorted from blood, collected in a trial of the OX40 agonist ivuxolimab. The V gene is TRBV27, the J gene TRBJ1-1, with D uncertain. The TCR was taken from an adult with an advanced solid tumor such as melanoma, head and neck, liver or kidney cancer. CDR3 coding DNA: TGTGCCAGCAGTTTACTTCCGGGATCCACTGAAGCTTTCTTT. Protein product: CASSLLPGSTEAFF.